Following are 22 T cell receptor beta chains from one sample sequenced in a study of cytomegalovirus exposure and HLA in healthy donors. This PCR relied on a set of 60 Vbeta primers and 13 Jbeta primers. Generated by immunoSEQ multiplex PCR, the TCRdb table keeps only in-frame clones and is missing some. The repertoire includes approximately 170,000 clones, roughly four fifths of them detected once, and roughly 1.5% sits in the top ten. Sequencing input: PBMCs. The receptors here all came from a man between 35 and 55 years old in good health and CMV-seronegative.

This sequence joins TRBV5-1 and TRBJ2-2; TRBD1 matches 9 bases. V lost 0 bases and J lost 1; bases outside the gene matches: 13. Germline lookup yields CDR1 SGHRS and CDR2 YFSETQ. This CDR3 region has 20 residues. CDR3 amino acids: CASSLADRGGSGKNTGELFF. Written as DNA, the CDR3 is TGCGCCAGCAGCTTGGCGGACAGGGGAGGAAGCGGGAAGAACACCGGGGAGCTGTTTTTT.

About this clone: A junction end diverges from the germline sequence, so it may reflect a read error. The CDR3 DNA reads as TGTGCCATCAGTGAGTTAAGCTCTGGGGCCAACGGCCTGACTTTC. As protein: CAISELSSGANGLTF. This chain connects TRBV10-3 to TRBJ2-6, with a possible D match to TRBD1 (5 bases). Germline V gene lookup returns CDR1 ENHRY and CDR2 SYGVKD. CDR3 size: 15 residues.

The chain joins TRBV11-2 to TRBJ2-2; TRBD2 matches at 11 bases. J gave up 10 bases and V 5 bases, and 9 bases lay outside the gene matches. Germline CDR1 reads SGHAT; CDR2 reads FQNNGV. This CDR3 is 15 amino acids long. CDR3 sequence: CASSPLAGGPVELFF. CDR3 DNA: TGTGCCAGCAGCCCCTTAGCGGGAGGGCCGGTGGAGCTGTTTTTT.

This chain links TRBV9 with TRBJ2-5; possibly TRBD2 for D (6 bases). V dropped 0 bases and J dropped 2 bases, with 11 bases sitting between them. Germline lookup yields CDR1 SGDLS and CDR2 YYNGEE. The CDR3 covers 15 residues. The CDR3 nucleotides are TGTGCCAGCAGCGTAGGGCTGGACTATCAAGAGACCCAGTACTTC. It specifies CASSVGLDYQETQYF.

The J gene is TRBJ2-7, the V gene TRBV6-1, with D maybe TRBD2 (5 bases). V shed 1 base and J shed 2 bases, with 12 bases lying between them. CDR1 MNHNS and CDR2 SASEGT come from the germline V gene. The CDR3 length is 15 residues. The CDR3 loop reads CASSEERTIPYEQYV. The CDR3, as DNA: TGTGCCAGCAGTGAAGAGCGGACCATCCCCTACGAGCAGTACGTC.

The genes are TRBV19 and TRBJ1-1, with D uncertain. The CDR3 totals 14 residues. The ends were cut back, 1 base at V and 4 bases at J, with 10 bases in the middle. Germline lookup yields CDR1 LNHDA and CDR2 SQIVND (reference sequence). The CDR3 DNA reads TGTGCCAGTAGTATAGGAGGGATGGGCACTGAAGCTTTCTTT. Translation gives CASSIGGMGTEAFF.

This clone was counted a few times. This chain uses TRBV6-6 with TRBJ2-1, with 10 bases that match TRBD1. Germline assignment: CDR1 MNHNY and CDR2 SVGAGI (reference sequence). Trimming at V came to 11 bases and at J to 5 bases, leaving 3 bases not matched to a gene. The CDR3 totals 12 residues. This chain's CDR3 is CASGQGHNEQFF. CDR3 in DNA: TGTGCCTCGGGACAGGGGCACAATGAGCAGTTCTTC.

In the case of this clone: Relative to the germline gene, one junction end is altered; a read error may explain this. This rearrangement joins TRBV19 to TRBJ2-6, with D perhaps matching TRBD2 (6 bases). Germline CDR1 and CDR2: LNHDA and SQIVND (reference sequence). The CDR3 covers 15 residues. This chain's CDR3 is CASNPGGLGANGLTF. The CDR3 nucleotides are TGTGCCAGTAATCCCGGGGGTCTCGGGGCCAACGGCCTGACTTTC.

The genes are TRBV7-8 and TRBJ1-2; D unclear. With 3 bases removed from V and 2 bases from J, the gap between germline ends came to 19 bases. CDR3 length: 17 residues. Germline V gives CDR1 SGHVS, CDR2 FQNEAQ. In nucleotides, the CDR3 is TGTGCCAGCAGCTTTAGGCGGGGAACGACAAGCAACTATGGCTACACCTTC. Translation: CASSFRRGTTSNYGYTF. The full variable domain, with the rest looked up from reference TRBV7-8 and TRBJ1-2, is GAGVSQSPRYKVAKRGQDVALRCDPISGHVSLFWYQQALGQGPEFLTYFQNEAQLDKSGLPSDRFFAERPEGSVSTLKIQRTQQEDSAVYLCASSFRRGTTSNYGYTFGSGTRLTVV.

The chain combines TRBV2 with TRBJ1-3, with TRBD1 matching over 7 bases. In germline, CDR1 is SNHLY, CDR2 FYNNEI. V lost 6 bases, J lost 2 bases, and 7 bases stayed unmatched. The CDR3 extends over 15 amino acids. Here the CDR3 DNA reads TGTGCCAGCAGCCGCGACAGGGCAGCTGGAAACACCATATATTTT. It translates to CASSRDRAAGNTIYF.

This chain uses TRBV6-4 with TRBJ1-1; D is unresolved. The germline CDR1 and CDR2 sequences are MRHNA and SNTAGT. This CDR3 region has 15 residues. V dropped 2 bases and J dropped 0 bases, with 10 bases sitting between them. CDR3 residues: CASSDTTTVNTEAFF. The CDR3 nucleotides are TGTGCCAGCAGTGACACGACTACAGTGAACACTGAAGCTTTCTTT.

The chain combines TRBV29-1 with TRBJ1-1; TRBD1 matches 8 bases. The V gene's germline CDR1 is SQVTM and CDR2 ANQGSEA. Unmatched junction bases numbered 4, after V lost 3 bases and J lost 1 base. The CDR3 runs to 14 residues. Here the CDR3 reads CSVDPRGRNTEAFF. Written as DNA, the CDR3 is TGCAGCGTTGATCCCAGGGGGCGGAACACTGAAGCTTTCTTT.

This chain uses TRBV9 with TRBJ2-2, with 9 bases identical to TRBD2. The CDR3 is 16 amino acids. V lost 3 bases to trimming and J lost 6 bases; unmatched junction nucleotides: 9. Germline CDR1 SGDLS, CDR2 YYNGEE. In DNA form, the CDR3 reads TGTGCCAGCAGCGCTTATCGGACTAGCGACGCCGGGGAGCTGTTTTTT. This codes for CASSAYRTSDAGELFF.

This chain connects TRBV4-2 to TRBJ1-5, with no clear D. Trimming took 1 base from V and 4 from J, leaving 20 bases between them. Germline values: CDR1 LGHNA, CDR2 YNFKEQ. The CDR3 runs 18 residues. As DNA, the CDR3 is TGTGCCAGCAGCCAAGCCACACGGGGAGCTGCGGGTAATCAGCCCCAGCATTTT. Translation: CASSQATRGAAGNQPQHF.

This chain links TRBV4-2 with TRBJ2-2; the D gene is possibly TRBD2 (6 bases). Germline CDR1 LGHNA, CDR2 YNFKEQ. The CDR3 totals 15 residues. V was pared by 1 base and J by 7 bases, with 13 bases between. This CDR3 reads CASSQVGGTDGELFF. The CDR3 DNA follows: TGTGCCAGCAGCCAAGTAGGCGGGACTGACGGGGAGCTGTTTTTT.

This clone was observed once. The V gene is TRBV5-8, the J gene TRBJ2-5, with 8 nucleotides matching TRBD2. CDR1 is SGHTS, CDR2 YDEGEE, per germline. V was clipped by 3 bases and J by 5 bases; unmatched bases: 9. There are 15 residues in the CDR3. CDR3: CASSYLSGSGETQYF. DNA for the CDR3: TGTGCCAGCAGCTATCTGAGCGGGAGCGGTGAGACCCAGTACTTC.

This sequence joins TRBV7-2 and TRBJ1-1, with TRBD1 matching 9 bases. The CDR3 contains 15 residues. Trimming removed 5 bases from V and 5 bases from J; junction bases left unmatched: 9. CDR1 is SGHTA and CDR2 is FQGNSA in the germline V gene. Here the CDR3 reads CASSRDRVVSTEAFF. In nucleotides, the CDR3 is TGTGCCAGCAGCCGGGACAGGGTGGTTTCAACTGAAGCTTTCTTT.

Worth noting for this clone: Other DNA variants within this sample encode the same CDR3. This chain links TRBV10-3 with TRBJ2-2; no firm D call. Trimming stripped 2 bases from V and 5 bases from J, with 15 bases between. Germline V gives CDR1 ENHRY, CDR2 SYGVKD. This CDR3 spans 16 amino acids. Written as DNA, the CDR3 is TGTGCCATCAGTGAGCGGAGCGCCCTTGGGACCGGGGAGCTGTTTTTT. Translation: CAISERSALGTGELFF.

This clone showed up just a few times. This chain uses TRBV2 with TRBJ2-7, with 7 bases identical to TRBD2. Germline V gene lookup returns CDR1 SNHLY and CDR2 FYNNEI. The V gene end was trimmed by 4 bases and the J gene end by 9 bases; junction bases not matched to a gene: 9. The length of the CDR3 is 13 residues. The CDR3 protein is CASSARGRDGQYV. The DNA for the CDR3 is TGTGCCAGCAGTGCTAGAGGGAGGGATGGGCAGTACGTC.

V usage is TRBV4-2 and J usage is TRBJ1-5; 10 bases line up with TRBD1. Germline assignment: CDR1 LGHNA and CDR2 YNFKEQ. V lost 0 bases to trimming and J lost 1 base; unmatched junction nucleotides: 12. The length of the CDR3 is 20 residues. The chain's CDR3 is CASSQDGDRGRRGSNQPQHF. In DNA, the CDR3 is TGTGCCAGCAGCCAAGACGGGGACAGGGGACGGCGTGGGAGCAATCAGCCCCAGCATTTT.

The chain combines TRBV2 with TRBJ2-3; 12 bases align to TRBD1. The V gene end was trimmed by 6 bases and the J gene end by 1 base; junction bases not matched to a gene: 14. Per germline, CDR1 SNHLY and CDR2 FYNNEI. The CDR3 has 19 residues. CDR3 loop: CASSQSRDRGRQGTDTQYF. CDR3 sequence (DNA): TGTGCCAGCAGCCAGTCCCGGGACAGGGGGCGGCAGGGCACAGATACGCAGTATTTT.

The gene calls are TRBV7-9 and TRBJ1-1; D is perhaps TRBD1 (6 bases). V gave up 5 bases and J gave up 0 bases, with 16 bases separating them. Germline values: CDR1 SEHNR, CDR2 FQNEAQ (reference sequence). This CDR3 is built from 16 residues. The CDR3 region is CASSPPPGQMNTEAFF. The CDR3 DNA sequence: TGTGCCAGCAGCCCACCACCCGGACAGATGAACACTGAAGCTTTCTTT.